Shown below are 13 T cell receptor beta chains from a single sample sequenced in a study of shared clonotypes between healthy human individuals. Some clones are missing from TCRdb's copy, which holds only in-frame ones; the method was immunoSEQ multiplex PCR. The sample contains 950,000 to 1,100,000 clones, more than 65% of which appear only once. Source material: memory CD4+ T cells sorted from blood. Subset of the sample: CD45RA-negative fraction. The receptor source for this set is a man aged 18 to 29 in good health.

In DNA, the CDR3 is TGTGCCAGCACTGGGACTAGCGGAGGGAATGTGCAGTATTTT. Translating it yields CASTGTSGGNVQYF. This rearrangement joins TRBV2 to TRBJ2-3, with 11 bases matching TRBD2. V shed 7 bases, J shed 11 bases, and the junction held 11 bases outside the gene matches. The CDR3 covers 14 residues. Per germline, CDR1 SNHLY and CDR2 FYNNEI.

Comment on this clone: The limits of the CDR3 on the DNA are not certain, so only TCRdb's listed CDR3 is given. The chain employs TRBV7-9 and TRBJ1-1; TRBD1 is the table's D call and was not checked against the DNA. Germline values: CDR1 SEHNR, CDR2 FQNEAQ (reference sequence). The CDR3 length equals 15 residues, ends included. CDR3 loop: CASSFGPGSNTEAFF.

This clone was recorded only once. The chain joins TRBV4-2 to TRBJ2-2, with D possibly TRBD1 on 6 matching bases. There are 15 residues in the CDR3. Looked up from germline, CDR1 is LGHNA and CDR2 is YNFKEQ. Trimming pared 5 bases from V and 2 bases from J, leaving 12 bases between. CDR3 region: CASSFPGVNTGELFF. CDR3 nucleotides: TGTGCCAGCAGCTTTCCAGGGGTTAACACCGGGGAGCTGTTTTTT.

The chain is built from TRBV10-2 and TRBJ2-1, with TRBD1 matching over 10 bases. The V segment lost 7 bases and the J segment 6 bases; nucleotides outside the gene matches: 9. This CDR3 spans 15 amino acids. CDR1 and CDR2 from the germline V gene are WSHSY and SAAADI. CDR3 region: CASTVPGQGVNEQFF. The CDR3 bases are TGCGCCAGCACGGTCCCCGGACAGGGGGTCAATGAGCAGTTCTTC.

Details on this clone: Other nucleotide sequences from this sample produce the same CDR3. The chain combines TRBV18 with TRBJ1-3; D unclear. The CDR3 runs to 13 residues. The germline gives CDR1 KGHSH, CDR2 LQKENI. The V end was cut by 3 bases, the J end by 1 base, with 4 bases between. CDR3 loop: CASSPQSGNTIYF. CDR3 sequence (DNA): TGTGCCAGCTCACCCCAATCTGGAAACACCATATATTTT.

This chain uses TRBV6-6 with TRBJ1-5, with 8 bases fitting TRBD1. The trim removed 7 bases at V and 7 bases at J, leaving 9 bases unmatched. Germline V gives CDR1 MNHNY, CDR2 SVGAGI (reference sequence). This CDR3 spans 14 amino acids. In DNA form, the CDR3 reads TGTGCCAGCACCCCCGGACAGGGCGCCCAGCCCCAGCATTTT. This translates into CASTPGQGAQPQHF.

This clone was seen more than once but under ten times. V gene TRBV7-9 combines with J gene TRBJ2-7; 7 bases are a match to TRBD1. Trimming removed 5 bases from V and 6 bases from J; junction bases left unmatched: 10. Per germline, CDR1 SEHNR and CDR2 FQNEAQ (reference sequence). The CDR3 consists of 14 residues. The CDR3 nucleotides are TGTGCCAGCAGCCCCCAGACAGGGTCGGGCGAGCAGTACTTC. The encoded protein is CASSPQTGSGEQYF.

This chain joins TRBV5-4 and TRBJ1-6, with D perhaps matching TRBD1 (6 bases). The V gene lost 4 bases and the J gene lost 6 bases, with 11 bases spanning the gap. Germline V gene lookup returns CDR1 SGHNT and CDR2 YYREEE (reference sequence). This CDR3 is 14 amino acids long. CDR3 protein: CASSRDKTNSPLHF. In DNA, the CDR3 is TGTGCCAGCAGCCGGGACAAAACTAATTCACCCCTCCACTTT.

The chain employs TRBV6-5 and TRBJ2-7; 13 nucleotides line up with TRBD2. This CDR3 has 13 residues. The trim removed 4 bases at V and 7 bases at J, leaving 1 base unmatched. The germline V gene has CDR1 MNHEY and CDR2 SVGAGI. This CDR3 is CASSWTSGSEQYF. CDR3 DNA sequence: TGTGCCAGCAGTTGGACTAGCGGGAGTGAGCAGTACTTC.

The rearrangement joins TRBV6-1 to TRBJ2-1, with 7 nucleotides matching TRBD2. Looked up from germline, CDR1 is MNHNS and CDR2 is SASEGT. V dropped 3 bases and J dropped 3; count of bases not matched to a gene: 5. This CDR3 has 15 amino acids. The CDR3 nucleotides are TGTGCCAGCAGTGAGGCTAGCGGTAGCTACAATGAGCAGTTCTTC. Its protein is CASSEASGSYNEQFF.

The chain is built from TRBV2 and TRBJ1-2, with 7 positions matching TRBD1. The germline V gene encodes CDR1 SNHLY and CDR2 FYNNEI. This CDR3 contains 13 residues. Trimming at V came to 6 bases and at J to 7 bases, leaving 8 bases not matched to a gene. The CDR3 DNA sequence: TGTGCCAGCAGGACCGGGACAGATGGTGGCTACACCTTC. It yields the protein CASRTGTDGGYTF.

The chain uses TRBV2 and TRBJ1-6; no definite D call. Germline assignment: CDR1 SNHLY and CDR2 FYNNEI. V lost 11 bases and J lost 13, with 9 bases in between. This CDR3 region has 9 residues. CDR3 sequence (DNA): TGTGCCGGGCGAGGGCCCCTCCACTTT. Encoded protein: CAGRGPLHF.

This sequence joins TRBV30 and TRBJ2-3; D unresolved. V lost 0 bases, J lost 2 bases, and 12 bases lay in between. CDR3 length: 15 amino acids. The V gene's germline CDR1 is GTSNPN and CDR2 SVGIG (reference sequence). The CDR3 here is CAWSVPLGLTDTQYF. In DNA, the CDR3 is TGTGCCTGGAGTGTCCCTTTAGGTCTCACAGATACGCAGTATTTT.